This T cell receptor (beta chain) emerged from a study of blood T cells in healthy people across ages. The CDR3 consists of 15 residues. Germline CDR1 and CDR2: DFQATT and SNEGSKA (reference sequence). Trimming removed 5 bases from V and 4 bases from J; junction bases left unmatched: 11. Together with a sample-barcoded 5' primer, a J-beta primer mix was included in a second PCR lasting about 6 to 11 cycles. TCRdb itself ran the 5' RACE reads through MiXCR, one entry per CDR3 protein. The profile shows around 1,500,000 distinct CDR3 sequences, about 43% of them singletons. The chain employs TRBV20-1 and TRBJ2-1, with TRBD2 matching 7 bases. Material for sequencing was blood. The clonotype originates from a woman younger than 35 in good health. CDR3 nucleotide sequence: TGCAGTGCTGTCCCGGGGCTAGCGGTTTACAATGAGCAGTTCTTC. This translates into CSAVPGLAVYNEQFF.